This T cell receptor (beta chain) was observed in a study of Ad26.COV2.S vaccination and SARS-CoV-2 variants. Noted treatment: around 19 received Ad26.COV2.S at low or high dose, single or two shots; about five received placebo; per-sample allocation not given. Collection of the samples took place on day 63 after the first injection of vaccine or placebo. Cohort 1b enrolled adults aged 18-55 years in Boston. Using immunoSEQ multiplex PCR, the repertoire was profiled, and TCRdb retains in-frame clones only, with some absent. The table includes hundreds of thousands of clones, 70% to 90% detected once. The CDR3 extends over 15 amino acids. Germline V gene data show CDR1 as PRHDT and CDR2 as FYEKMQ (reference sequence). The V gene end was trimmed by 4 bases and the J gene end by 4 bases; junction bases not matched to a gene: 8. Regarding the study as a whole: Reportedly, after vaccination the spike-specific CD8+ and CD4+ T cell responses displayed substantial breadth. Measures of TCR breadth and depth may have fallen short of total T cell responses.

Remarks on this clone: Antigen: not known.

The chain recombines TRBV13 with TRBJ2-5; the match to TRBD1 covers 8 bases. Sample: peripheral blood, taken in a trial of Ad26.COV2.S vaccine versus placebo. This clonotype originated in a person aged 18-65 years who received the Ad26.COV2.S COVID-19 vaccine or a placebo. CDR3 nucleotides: TGTGCCAGCAGCTCGCGGCAGGGGGCAGGAGAGACCCAGTACTTC. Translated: CASSSRQGAGETQYF.